One sample yielded the 31 T cell receptor beta chains listed below, sequenced in a study of shared clonotypes between healthy human individuals (dated by TCRdb to 2019 to 2021). Library generation was performed with the immunoSEQ multiplex PCR assay. TCRdb carries this immuneACCESS record with in-frame sequences only. Its versions omit some clonotypes, under half of them owing to an unresolved V gene in the studies checked, with the rest unexplained. The sample includes around 2,000,000 clones, with less than 95% observed a single time. The top ten clones comprise 1.1% of the sample. CD8 naive samples were obtained by positive selection for CCR7 among CD45RO-negative cells, yielding a CD45RA+CCR7+ population from which TemRA cells were excluded. Material: naive CD8+ T cells sorted from blood. The cell subset or site tag for this specimen amounts to: CD45RA+CCR7+. The receptors derive from a man between 18 and 35 years old in good health.

The gene calls are TRBV30 and TRBJ1-1, with D uncertain. Trimming left V 0 bases short and J 2 bases short, with 7 bases between. Germline-derived CDR1 and CDR2 are GTSNPN and SVGIG (reference sequence). The CDR3 contains 13 residues. CDR3 bases: TGTGCCTGGAGTGTTAGGCACAACACTGAAGCTTTCTTT. Amino acids: CAWSVRHNTEAFF.

This chain joins TRBV2 and TRBJ2-4; D is uncertain. Trimming took 1 base from V and 6 from J, leaving 13 bases between them. The germline CDR1 and CDR2 sequences are SNHLY and FYNNEI. The CDR3 has 15 amino acids. CDR3 protein: CASSEEGLGGNIQYF. CDR3 nucleotides: TGTGCCAGCAGTGAAGAAGGGCTGGGCGGAAACATTCAGTACTTC.

This clone was seen a few times. This CDR3 is also generated by other DNA sequences in the sample. This chain uses TRBV7-6 with TRBJ2-1, with 10 nucleotides matching TRBD2. The CDR3 loop spans 15 amino acids. V was pared by 1 base and J by 4 bases, with 1 base of the junction left unmatched. CDR1 SGHVS and CDR2 FNYEAQ come from the germline V gene. The CDR3 spells CASSLEAGGYNEQFF. As DNA, the CDR3 is TGTGCCAGCAGCTTAGAAGCGGGAGGGTACAATGAGCAGTTCTTC.

The V gene is TRBV5-1, the J gene TRBJ2-1; D is undetermined. The germline gives CDR1 SGHRS, CDR2 YFSETQ. The length of the CDR3 is 13 residues. The V end was cut by 1 base, the J end by 4 bases, with 6 bases between. In nucleotides, the CDR3 is TGCGCCAGCAGCTTGAAGGCTTACAATGAGCAGTTCTTC. It translates to CASSLKAYNEQFF.

The gene calls are TRBV19 and TRBJ2-7; no definite D call. This CDR3 is 14 amino acids long. Germline values: CDR1 LNHDA, CDR2 SQIVND (reference sequence). V lost 3 bases to trimming and J lost 2 bases, with 11 bases between them. DNA of the CDR3: TGTGCCAGTAGTATTTCAAATCCCCCCTACGAGCAGTACTTC. Amino acids: CASSISNPPYEQYF.

The gene calls are TRBV7-3 and TRBJ1-2; maybe TRBD1 (6 bases). V dropped 2 bases and J dropped 4 bases, with 8 bases sitting between them. The CDR3 consists of 13 residues. The germline V gene encodes CDR1 SGHTA and CDR2 FQGTGA. In nucleotides, the CDR3 is TGTGCCAGCAGCTTAGGACAGTCCTATGGCTACACCTTC. It yields the protein CASSLGQSYGYTF.

Turning to this clone: The same CDR3 can be traced to other DNA sequences in this sample. This chain joins TRBV28 and TRBJ1-5; D remains unclear. V was cut by 3 bases and J by 0 bases, with 6 bases left in between. Germline lookup yields CDR1 MDHEN and CDR2 SYDVKM. This CDR3 is 14 amino acids long. CDR3 protein: CASSFPGSNQPQHF. In DNA, the CDR3 is TGTGCCAGCAGTTTCCCGGGTAGCAATCAGCCCCAGCATTTT.

The chain links TRBV5-4 to TRBJ2-5; maybe TRBD1 (5 bases). The CDR3 runs to 14 residues. Trimming took off 4 bases at V and 2 bases at J, with 12 bases between the two ends. CDR1 is SGHNT, CDR2 YYREEE, per germline (reference sequence). CDR3 amino acids: CASSGIGDQETQYF. DNA for the CDR3: TGTGCCAGCAGCGGTATAGGGGATCAAGAGACCCAGTACTTC.

This clone was counted a single time. The V and J genes are TRBV27 and TRBJ2-5; tentative D call: TRBD2 (6 bases). CDR1 and CDR2 from the germline V gene are MNHEY and SMNVEV (reference sequence). The CDR3 loop spans 15 amino acids. V lost 4 bases and J 1 base, leaving 13 bases between the germline ends. The CDR3 DNA is TGTGCCAGCAGTTCCTTTGGAGGGGCCCAAGAGACCCAGTACTTC. This gives the protein CASSSFGGAQETQYF.

In its sample, this clone was seen a few times. This chain connects TRBV7-9 to TRBJ2-2; D remains unclear. The CDR3 has 14 residues. Germline CDR1 is SEHNR and CDR2 is FQNEAQ (reference sequence). Between the trimmed V and J ends, which lost 1 base and 2 bases, there was a span of 5 bases. CDR3 DNA sequence: TGTGCCAGCAGCTTAGAAACTAACACCGGGGAGCTGTTTTTT. It encodes CASSLETNTGELFF.

The chain combines TRBV10-3 with TRBJ2-2; maybe TRBD2 (6 bases). Germline CDR1 ENHRY, CDR2 SYGVKD. Trimming left V 0 bases short and J 2 bases short, with 13 bases between. The CDR3 sequence is 17 residues long. The CDR3: CAISESQAGINTGELFF. In DNA, the CDR3 is TGTGCCATCAGTGAGTCACAAGCGGGTATAAACACCGGGGAGCTGTTTTTT.

The gene calls are TRBV2 and TRBJ2-5, with D perhaps TRBD2 (5 bases). Germline lookup yields CDR1 SNHLY and CDR2 FYNNEI. Trimming shortened V by 6 bases and J by 5 bases, and 10 bases separated the two germline ends. This CDR3 is built from 12 residues. This CDR3 is CASRFGSETQYF. DNA of the CDR3: TGTGCCAGCAGATTTGGGAGCGAGACCCAGTACTTC.

V is TRBV7-9 and J is TRBJ1-6; weak D call: TRBD1 (5 bases). Germline-derived CDR1 and CDR2 are SEHNR and FQNEAQ (reference sequence). This CDR3 region has 16 residues. Trimming cost V 1 base and J 5 bases, with 12 bases left between them. CDR3 region: CASSLEAPGNNSPLHF. The CDR3 nucleotides are TGTGCCAGCAGCTTAGAGGCTCCAGGGAATAATTCACCCCTCCACTTT.

The chain uses TRBV27 and TRBJ2-7, with a tentative D call TRBD2 (6 bases). Deletions cut 1 base from V and 0 bases from J, with 13 bases between. The CDR3 has 16 residues. Germline V CDR1 and CDR2: MNHEY, SMNVEV (reference sequence). The CDR3 here is CASSLYPPTSSYEQYF. The CDR3 DNA is TGTGCCAGCAGTTTATACCCACCGACTAGCTCCTACGAGCAGTACTTC.

CDR3: CASSQEVGGPVAEQFF. CDR3 DNA: TGTGCCAGCAGCCAAGAGGTGGGGGGGCCAGTCGCTGAGCAGTTCTTC. The chain has TRBV4-2 and TRBJ2-1, with a weak D call TRBD2 (7 bases). In germline, CDR1 is LGHNA, CDR2 YNFKEQ. Trimming left V 0 bases short and J 9 bases short, with 18 bases between. This CDR3 contains 16 residues.

The J gene is TRBJ1-2, the V gene TRBV4-1, with 8 positions matching TRBD1. Per germline, CDR1 MGHRA and CDR2 YSYEKL. CDR3 length equals 14 residues. V trimming: 1 base; J trimming: 4 bases; junction bases outside the gene matches: 2. The CDR3 nucleotides are TGCGCCAGCAGCCAAGCCAGGGGGCCCTATGGCTACACCTTC. Translating gives CASSQARGPYGYTF.

This sequence joins TRBV9 and TRBJ2-1; TRBD1 aligns across 7 bases. The germline V gene has CDR1 SGDLS and CDR2 YYNGEE. The CDR3 is 15 residues long. Unmatched junction bases numbered 5, after V lost 4 bases and J lost 1 base. The CDR3 spells CASSIKGQSYNEQFF. CDR3 sequence (DNA): TGTGCCAGCAGCATTAAGGGACAGTCCTACAATGAGCAGTTCTTC. Using reference TRBV9 and TRBJ2-1 for the parts outside the CDR3, the full variable domain is DSGVTQTPKHLITATGQRVTLRCSPRSGDLSVYWYQQSLDQGLQFLIQYYNGEERAKGNILERFSAQQFPDLHSELNLSSLELGDSALYFCASSIKGQSYNEQFFGPGTRLTVL.

The gene calls are TRBV5-1 and TRBJ1-1, with D hard to call. Germline CDR1 SGHRS, CDR2 YFSETQ. The CDR3 has 15 amino acids. Trimming removed 0 bases at V and 2 bases at J, with 11 bases between. The CDR3 sequence is CASSLAATPNTEAFF. In nucleotides, the CDR3 is TGCGCCAGCAGCTTGGCGGCAACCCCAAACACTGAAGCTTTCTTT. Full variable domain (missing parts from reference TRBV5-1 and TRBJ1-1): KAGVTQTPRYLIKTRGQQVTLSCSPISGHRSVSWYQQTPGQGLQFLFEYFSETQRNKGNFPGRFSGRQFSNSRSEMNVSTLELGDSALYLCASSLAATPNTEAFFGQGTRLTVV.

The chain recombines TRBV4-3 with TRBJ2-7; D is possibly TRBD1 (6 bases). The germline V gene encodes CDR1 LGHNA and CDR2 YSLEER. V was shortened by 0 bases and J by 2 bases, with 11 bases between the two germline ends. The CDR3 sequence is 15 residues long. The CDR3 sequence: CASSQEWDMTYEQYF. CDR3 DNA: TGCGCCAGCAGCCAAGAATGGGACATGACCTACGAGCAGTACTTC.

V usage is TRBV13 and J usage is TRBJ2-3; 14 bases map to TRBD2. This CDR3 spans 18 amino acids. Germline CDR1 reads PRHDT; CDR2 reads FYEKMQ (reference sequence). V gave up 5 bases and J gave up 0 bases; unmatched junction bases: 7. The CDR3 region is CASSPGTSGSPSTDTQYF. The CDR3 DNA reads as TGTGCCAGCAGCCCGGGGACTAGCGGGAGCCCCAGCACAGATACGCAGTATTTT.

This chain uses TRBV4-1 with TRBJ2-3, with D maybe TRBD2 (5 bases). V lost 0 bases and J lost 6, with 7 bases in between. The CDR3 extends over 13 amino acids. Germline V lookup: CDR1 MGHRA, CDR2 YSYEKL. The CDR3 DNA is TGCGCCAGCAGCCAAGATACGGGGGATACGCAGTATTTT. Protein sequence: CASSQDTGDTQYF.

The chain joins TRBV23-1 to TRBJ1-1; 8 positions match TRBD1. TRBV23-1 is marked as an open reading frame, function uncertain. The CDR3 extends over 17 amino acids. With 6 bases clipped from V and 1 base from J, the junction kept 13 bases outside the gene matches. The CDR3 reads CASSQPGTGSGNTEAFF. The CDR3 DNA is TGCGCCAGCAGCCAGCCCGGGACAGGTTCGGGGAACACTGAAGCTTTCTTT.

The genes are TRBV7-2 and TRBJ2-5; D perhaps matches TRBD2 (5 bases). The DNA end is more similar to TRBJ2-7, so the J call may be wrong. Germline CDR1 is SGHTA and CDR2 is FQGNSA. CDR3 length equals 15 residues. The CDR3 loop is CASSLEFQEAYEQYF. CDR3 coding DNA: TGTGCCAGCAGCTTAGAGTTCCAGGAGGCCTACGAGCAGTACTTC.

This clone was seen a handful of times. The chain links TRBV13 to TRBJ1-1; D uncertain. Germline loops: CDR1 PRHDT, CDR2 FYEKMQ (reference sequence). Trimming removed 6 bases from V and 3 bases from J, with 14 bases in between. The CDR3 has 14 amino acids. CDR3 nucleotide sequence: TGTGCCAGCAGGGACGGGCCATGGGACACTGAAGCTTTCTTT. Translation gives CASRDGPWDTEAFF.

The V and J genes are TRBV30 and TRBJ2-7; D possibly corresponds to TRBD2 (6 bases). Trimming stripped 3 bases from V and 3 bases from J, with 12 bases between. The CDR3 loop spans 13 amino acids. Germline CDR1 GTSNPN, CDR2 SVGIG (reference sequence). The CDR3 DNA reads as TGTGCCTGGAGCCTGCAGGGAGGCTACGAGCAGTACTTC. Amino acids: CAWSLQGGYEQYF.

V is TRBV6-1 and J is TRBJ2-6; D perhaps matches TRBD2 (6 bases). Trimming pared 3 bases from V and 2 bases from J, leaving 11 bases between. CDR1 is MNHNS, CDR2 SASEGT, per germline. The CDR3 extends over 16 amino acids. CDR3: CASSEQGGAGANVLTF. DNA for the CDR3: TGTGCCAGCAGTGAGCAAGGCGGGGCTGGGGCCAACGTCCTGACTTTC.

The rearrangement uses TRBV6-6 and TRBJ2-1; D gene ambiguous. Germline loops: CDR1 MNHNY, CDR2 SVGAGI (reference sequence). V gave up 5 bases and J gave up 5 bases, with 13 bases separating them. This CDR3 has 14 amino acids. This CDR3 is CASSPSDGNNEQFF. For the CDR3, the DNA is TGTGCCAGCAGTCCATCGGACGGAAACAATGAGCAGTTCTTC.

V gene TRBV4-1 combines with J gene TRBJ1-2; D perhaps matches TRBD1 (5 bases). The CDR3 spans 16 residues. V lost 4 bases and J 6 bases, leaving 21 bases between the germline ends. CDR1 is MGHRA and CDR2 is YSYEKL in the germline V gene. The DNA of the CDR3 is TGCGCCAGCAGCCGCGCAGACCAGGGCCTCTTGGATGGCTACACCTTC. This sequence encodes CASSRADQGLLDGYTF.

The chain uses TRBV13 and TRBJ2-7; perhaps TRBD1 as D (5 bases). Trimming removed 5 bases at V and 0 bases at J, with 11 bases between. The CDR3 is 14 residues long. The V gene's germline CDR1 is PRHDT and CDR2 FYEKMQ (reference sequence). CDR3 in amino acids: CASSPDRGSYEQYF. The CDR3 bases are TGTGCCAGCAGCCCCGACAGAGGCTCCTACGAGCAGTACTTC.

In its sample, this clone was seen once. In the same sample, other DNA sequences code for this CDR3. V and J are TRBV6-5 and TRBJ1-2; D remains unclear. The CDR3 is 14 amino acids. The V and J ends lost 0 bases and 2 bases respectively, with 7 bases between them. CDR1 and CDR2 from the germline V gene are MNHEY and SVGAGI. The CDR3 spells CASSYSNRNYGYTF. The CDR3 nucleotides read TGTGCCAGCAGTTACTCGAATAGGAACTATGGCTACACCTTC.

V gene TRBV5-1 combines with J gene TRBJ1-2; D perhaps matches TRBD1 (6 bases). This CDR3 has 15 amino acids. Between the trimmed V and J ends, which lost 0 bases and 4 bases, there was a span of 13 bases. Germline-derived CDR1 and CDR2 are SGHRS and YFSETQ. The CDR3 sequence: CASSLAGGASYGYTF. The CDR3 DNA sequence: TGCGCCAGCAGCTTGGCCGGGGGCGCGAGCTATGGCTACACCTTC.